The rows below give T cell receptor beta chains drawn from one sample of a study of CD4 T cells in relation to SARS-CoV-2 and coronaviruses. The antigens of these receptors remain unknown. Sequencing was performed with immunoSEQ multiplex PCR; in TCRdb, only in-frame clones are kept and a portion is missing. The sample has 25,000 to 30,000 clones, 76% seen once. The source material was CD4+ T cells from PBMCs, cultured in vitro. The receptors stem from a human donor in good health. Both conserved end residues are part of each CDR3.

>TRBJ2-3|TRBV5-1
CASSLAGTSSTDTQYF
>TRBJ1-5|TRBV19
CASSVGPYSNQPQHF
>TRBJ2-7|TRBV11-3
CASSLDRSSYEQYF
>TRBJ2-7|TRBV23-1
CASSHWGSGEQYF
>TRBJ2-7|TRBV5-1
CASSDQGPSLSEQYF
>TRBJ2-7|TRBV18
CASSHTDRVSYEQYF
>TRBJ1-1|TRBV11-2
CASSHGQGGTEAFF
>TRBJ1-4|TRBV2
CASQTGPNEKLFF
>TRBJ1-4|TRBV5-1
CASSLDGHPNEKLFF
>TRBJ1-4|TRBV27
CASSRTDRGEEKLFF
>TRBJ1-5|TRBV7-2
CASSLDLQPQHF
>TRBJ2-5|TRBV6-2/TRBV6-3
CASSLAETQYF
>TRBJ2-7|TRBV7-2
CASTESGLIYEQYF
>TRBJ1-5|TRBV29-1
CSVGQGASNQPQHF
>TRBJ2-3|TRBV30
CAWSPTSGSDTQYF
>TRBJ2-7|TRBV7-6
CASSTRQGASYEQYF
>TRBJ2-7|TRBV2
CASKGIRYYEQYF
>TRBJ2-2|TRBV5-1
CASRLTPSNTGELFF